These 14 T cell receptor beta chains share one sample of origin, sequenced in a study of post-analysis software for immune sequencing data. Whole-study results and caveats: TRBV5-6, TRBV5-1 and TRBV20-1 were among several TRBV segments more frequent in patients than controls.

No antigen is known for these receptors. Every TCR beta cDNA library bore unique molecular identifiers. Via MiXCR, TCRdb re-called the PCR reads, giving one row per CDR3 protein. The sample lists about 460,000 distinct CDR3 sequences, 40% to 55% occurring once. Sequencing was performed on blood. These receptors were obtained from a girl aged 5-17 years with multiple sclerosis.

The chain recombines TRBV29-1 with TRBJ2-5; D unclear. V was trimmed by 3 bases and J by 2 bases, leaving 10 bases between them. The length of the CDR3 is 13 residues. Germline V gene lookup returns CDR1 SQVTM and CDR2 ANQGSEA. The CDR3 is CSVEATVQETQYF. CDR3 DNA sequence: TGCAGCGTTGAGGCGACGGTTCAAGAGACCCAGTACTTC.

The genes are TRBV20-1 and TRBJ2-5; 7 nucleotides line up with TRBD2. CDR3 length: 14 residues. J lost 5 bases, V lost 3 bases, and 9 bases had no gene match. The germline gives CDR1 DFQATT, CDR2 SNEGSKA (reference sequence). The CDR3 sequence: CSASSGLVVETQYF. For the CDR3, the DNA is TGCAGTGCTAGCTCCGGACTAGTTGTTGAGACCCAGTACTTC.

This clonotype turned up a few times. This chain connects TRBV29-1 to TRBJ2-1; no reliable D call. The CDR3 runs to 10 residues. The V gene's germline CDR1 is SQVTM and CDR2 ANQGSEA. The V end lost 5 bases, the J end lost 9 bases, and 8 bases lay between the germline ends. DNA of the CDR3: TGCAGCGTTTCTTCACTTGAGCAGTTCTTC. It yields the protein CSVSSLEQFF.

The rearrangement links TRBV6-2 or TRBV6-3 to TRBJ2-1, with D possibly TRBD1 on 8 matching bases. V lost 5 bases and J lost 1, with 24 bases in between. The CDR3 has 19 residues. Germline V gene data show CDR1 as MNHEY and CDR2 as SVGEGT. DNA for the CDR3: TGTGCCAGCAGTAGAGCCGGGACAGGCGTCGGGGGGTCCTACAATGAGCAGTTCTTC. Amino acid sequence: CASSRAGTGVGGSYNEQFF.

The chain has TRBV3-1 and TRBJ2-7; 7 bases fit TRBD1. The CDR3 covers 16 residues. V was clipped by 0 bases and J by 3 bases; unmatched bases: 8. The germline gives CDR1 LGHDT, CDR2 YNNKEL (reference sequence). CDR3 DNA: TGTGCCAGCAGCCAAGATACAAGGGGACAGTTCTACGAGCAGTACTTC. Protein product: CASSQDTRGQFYEQYF.

J is TRBJ1-4 and V is TRBV20-1, with TRBD1 identical over 8 bases. The CDR3 covers 13 residues. CDR1 DFQATT and CDR2 SNEGSKA come from the germline V gene (reference sequence). With 3 bases clipped from V and 6 bases from J, the junction kept 3 bases outside the gene matches. This CDR3 reads CSARPGGDEKLFF. The CDR3 bases are TGCAGTGCTAGGCCAGGGGGCGATGAAAAACTGTTTTTT.

The V and J genes are TRBV5-1 and TRBJ2-3; D perhaps matches TRBD2 (7 bases). Deletions cut 5 bases from V and 0 bases from J, with 19 bases between. The CDR3 is made up of 17 amino acids. Germline CDR1 SGHRS, CDR2 YFSETQ. The CDR3 coding sequence is TGCGCCAGCAGTTTGAGTAGTGCGGGGGCAAGCACAGATACGCAGTATTTT. It is translated as CASSLSSAGASTDTQYF. Based on the CDR3 plus reference TRBV5-1 and TRBJ2-3, the full variable domain is KAGVTQTPRYLIKTRGQQVTLSCSPISGHRSVSWYQQTPGQGLQFLFEYFSETQRNKGNFPGRFSGRQFSNSRSEMNVSTLELGDSALYLCASSLSSAGASTDTQYFGPGTRLTVL.

This clonotype was detected only a few times. The V and J genes are TRBV7-6 and TRBJ1-4, with TRBD1 as a possible D gene (6 bases). The CDR3 runs 15 residues. Germline V lookup: CDR1 SGHVS, CDR2 FNYEAQ. V dropped 8 bases and J dropped 13 bases, with 26 bases sitting between them. The CDR3 coding sequence is TGTGCCAGCCGGACGCGGGTGAGGGGGGAGAATTCACTGTTTTTT. Residues: CASRTRVRGENSLFF. Together with reference TRBV7-6 and TRBJ1-4, the CDR3 gives the full variable domain: GAGVSQSPRYKVTKRGQDVALRCDPISGHVSLYWYRQALGQGPEFLTYFNYEAQQDKSGLPNDRFSAERPEGSISTLTIQRTEQRDSAMYRCASRTRVRGENSLFFGSGTQLSVL.

The chain carries TRBV9 and TRBJ2-1; TRBD1 might be the D (5 bases). Trimming stripped 3 bases from V and 5 bases from J, with 12 bases between. This CDR3 contains 14 residues. CDR1 is SGDLS and CDR2 is YYNGEE in the germline V gene. CDR3 residues: CASSGDRVNNEQFF. The CDR3 DNA reads as TGTGCCAGCAGCGGCGACAGAGTGAACAATGAGCAGTTCTTC.

CDR3 sequence (DNA): TGCAGCGTTGATGTCATAGAGGGCGAGCAGTACTTC. It yields the protein CSVDVIEGEQYF. The rearrangement uses TRBV29-1 and TRBJ2-7, with D possibly TRBD2 on 5 matching bases. The CDR3 has 12 amino acids. CDR1 and CDR2 (germline): SQVTM, ANQGSEA. V was cut by 3 bases and J by 6 bases, with 12 bases left in between.

The chain recombines TRBV27 with TRBJ2-5, with 7 bases that match TRBD1. The CDR3 totals 17 residues. V shed 1 base and J 4 bases; nucleotides not matched to a gene: 12. Germline V gene lookup returns CDR1 MNHEY and CDR2 SMNVEV (reference sequence). CDR3 in amino acids: CASSLLGSDRYGETQYF. The CDR3 DNA sequence: TGTGCCAGCAGTTTATTAGGGTCGGACAGGTATGGAGAGACCCAGTACTTC.

The rearrangement links TRBV10-3 to TRBJ2-3, with 9 nucleotides matching TRBD1. The germline V gene encodes CDR1 ENHRY and CDR2 SYGVKD. CDR3 length: 17 residues. Trimming took 5 bases from V and 3 from J; bases not matched to a gene: 12. The CDR3 loop reads CAISSFPGTGFTDTQYF. The CDR3 DNA is TGTGCCATCAGTTCTTTTCCTGGGACAGGGTTTACAGATACGCAGTATTTT.

This clonotype has a handful of counts. V usage is TRBV10-3 and J usage is TRBJ2-7; 7 bases agree with TRBD1. Trimming removed 2 bases from V and 4 bases from J; junction bases left unmatched: 14. Germline-derived CDR1 and CDR2 are ENHRY and SYGVKD. CDR3 length equals 17 residues. CDR3 nucleotide sequence: TGTGCCATCAGTGAGAATACTTTGACAGGGACGGGATACGAGCAGTACTTC. This translates into CAISENTLTGTGYEQYF.

The chain uses TRBV9 and TRBJ1-6; D gene uncertain. Per the germline V gene, CDR1 is SGDLS and CDR2 is YYNGEE. This CDR3 spans 12 amino acids. Trimming removed 0 bases at V and 13 bases at J, with 8 bases between. The CDR3 DNA reads TGTGCCAGCAGCGTAGCTTCGGGGCCCCTCCACTTT. The encoded protein is CASSVASGPLHF.